This record covers a single TCR beta chain. This sample was included in a study of blood T cell repertoires in COVID-19. Repertoires were generated with immunoSEQ multiplex PCR, while TCRdb's copy carries only in-frame clones and drops some. The sample holds more than 200,000 clones, around 87% seen once. The specimen was PBMCs or T cells enriched from blood (not recorded which). This clonotype was obtained from a woman aged 45-65 years who had recovered from COVID-19.

The CDR3 is CAWSGTGNQPQHF. In DNA, the CDR3 is TGTGCCTGGAGTGGAACAGGTAATCAGCCCCAGCATTTT. The V and J genes are TRBV30 and TRBJ1-5; possible D gene TRBD1, 5 bases. The CDR3 spans 13 residues. Per the germline V gene, CDR1 is GTSNPN and CDR2 is SVGIG (reference sequence). Deletions cut 1 base from V and 4 bases from J, with 8 bases between.